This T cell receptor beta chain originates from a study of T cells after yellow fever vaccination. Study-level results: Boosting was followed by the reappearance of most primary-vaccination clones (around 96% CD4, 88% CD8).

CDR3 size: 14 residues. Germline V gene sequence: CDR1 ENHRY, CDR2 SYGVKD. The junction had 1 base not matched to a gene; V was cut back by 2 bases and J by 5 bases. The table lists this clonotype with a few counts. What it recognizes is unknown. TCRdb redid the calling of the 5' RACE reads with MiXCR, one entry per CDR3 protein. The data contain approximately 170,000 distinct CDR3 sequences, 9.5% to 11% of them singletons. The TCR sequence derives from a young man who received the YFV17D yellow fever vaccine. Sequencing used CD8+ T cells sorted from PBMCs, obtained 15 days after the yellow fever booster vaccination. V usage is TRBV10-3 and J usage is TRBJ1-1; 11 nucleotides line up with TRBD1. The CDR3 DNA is TGTGCCATCAGTGAGGGACAGGGGGCTACTGAAGCTTTCTTT. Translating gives CAISEGQGATEAFF.